The rows below give T cell receptor beta chains drawn from one sample of a study of beta chain features in type 1 diabetes. Clones were read by immunoSEQ multiplex PCR, and TCRdb kept only the in-frame ones, dropping some. The table shows more than 120,000 clones, with 10% to 15% occurring only once. The sequencing input was central memory CD4+ T cells from blood. Source of these receptors: a man between 18 and 29 years old with type 1 diabetes. Each CDR3 is given without its conserved first and last residue.

j_call v_call cdr3_aa
TRBJ2-3 TRBV11-2 ASSPRLAGGRDTQY
TRBJ2-3 TRBV5-1 ASSATGGSHTDTQY
TRBJ2-5 TRBV10-3 AISESPTFQETQY
TRBJ1-2 TRBV7-8 ASSVRNYGYT
TRBJ2-1 TRBV23-1 ASSQSEGLAGGRSEQF
TRBJ1-6 TRBV11-2 ASSPGTDYNSPLH
TRBJ2-1 TRBV5-1 ASSEPPTGKSSYNEQF
TRBJ1-4 TRBV5-1 ASSSATGTNEKLF
TRBJ1-4 TRBV7-8 ASSLGQGGEKLF
TRBJ1-1 TRBV18 ASSPGQGPNTEAF
TRBJ2-3 TRBV5-8 ASKPTSTDTQY
TRBJ2-7 TRBV18 ASSPNQGLRGEQY
TRBJ2-1 TRBV5-5 ASSPARDRVYNEQF
TRBJ1-3 TRBV7-2 ASSPGQEAGNTIY
TRBJ2-6 TRBV19 ASSDRGSGANVLT
TRBJ1-1 TRBV6-1 ASRDSSMNTEAF
TRBJ2-7 TRBV11-2 ASSPLSGQY
TRBJ1-4 TRBV5-1 ASSLQAATNEKLF
TRBJ1-4 TRBV6-5 ASSPGQVREKLF
TRBJ2-7 TRBV15 ATSREAFGLIYEQY
TRBJ1-1 TRBV13 ASSPRTSDSGAF
TRBJ2-3 TRBV7-7 ASSLGRTDTQY
TRBJ1-2 TRBV7-9 ASSPSGTVPVGGYT
TRBJ2-3 TRBV13 ASSLKGGAGTQY
TRBJ2-2 TRBV6-5 ASSRQNTGELF
TRBJ1-2 TRBV30 AWRGQNYGYT
TRBJ2-1 TRBV5-4 ASSLLQGAGGDEQF
TRBJ2-7 TRBV6-5 ASSAGQGARYEQY
TRBJ2-5 TRBV7-7 ASSRGQAGKETQY
TRBJ2-3 TRBV28 ASSTGTRGGTDTQY
TRBJ1-1 TRBV29-1 STLTGREAF
TRBJ1-5 TRBV6-6 ASSYSRQGDQPQH
TRBJ1-1 TRBV18 ASSPPGDTWGEAF
TRBJ2-7 TRBV19 ASSINPSGSYEQY
TRBJ1-1 TRBV10-3 AITTGNTEAF
TRBJ2-3 TRBV11-2 ASHRLAGPPGQDTQY
TRBJ2-1 TRBV28 ASRRRGQDHNEQF
TRBJ1-1 TRBV30 AWLAQTNTEAF
TRBJ1-5 TRBV28 ASQSAARIYSNQPQH